This T cell receptor beta chain was sequenced during a study of cytomegalovirus exposure and HLA in healthy donors. CDR3 length: 15 residues. V lost 8 bases to trimming and J lost 6 bases; unmatched junction nucleotides: 7. Germline CDR1 reads MNHEY; CDR2 reads SMNVEV (reference sequence). With regard to this clone: The antigen remains unidentified.

Regarding the study as a whole: In a later analysis, DRB1 alleles had the most associated TCRs; HLA-C alleles the fewest.

Amplification used 60 Vbeta primers and 13 Jbeta primers. Assay: immunoSEQ multiplex PCR; the TCRdb copy retains only in-frame clones and omits some. The table records 150,000 to 200,000 clones, roughly 86% of them present only once. V usage is TRBV27 and J usage is TRBJ2-3; 14 positions match TRBD2. The clonotype comes from a young woman in good health and CMV-seronegative. The sequenced material came from PBMCs. The CDR3 nucleotides read TGTGCCAGCCGGCGGACTAGCGGGGGGAGGGATACGCAGTATTTT. It translates to CASRRTSGGRDTQYF.